This T cell receptor beta chain was sequenced during a study of long-term antiretroviral therapy in people with HIV. For the study at large: The 2015 immediate-ART recommendation came about a decade after the earliest samples.

Every donor contributed at least one pre-ART and at least two post-ART PBMC samples. The study used samples holding about 0.85-10 million cryopreserved PBMC before DNA extraction. Deletions cut 0 bases from V and 0 bases from J, with 17 bases between. Germline V lookup: CDR1 SGHAT, CDR2 FQNNGV. The CDR3 is 18 amino acids. For this clone: Antigen unknown.

Study findings and constraints: Clones showing expansion before ART dominated the repertoire at all time points.

Runs used v3.0 of the immunoSEQ assay and were done at survey level. TCRdb keeps only in-frame clones here, not all; method: immunoSEQ multiplex PCR. The sample lists under 45,000 clones; approximately 94% were seen once. This chain links TRBV11-2 with TRBJ1-1; the D is unclear. Here the sequenced sample was unsorted PBMCs, taken around 9.2 years after starting antiretroviral therapy. This TCR derives from a man aged 30 to 39 with HIV. The CDR3 loop reads CASSLDRLSWNLNTEAFF. The CDR3 DNA sequence: TGTGCCAGCAGCTTAGACCGGCTCTCTTGGAATTTGAACACTGAAGCTTTCTTT.